The clone carrying this T cell receptor beta chain was counted many times. These data originate in a study of human T cells and chemical hapten exposure. Background on the study: Alopecia areata, totalis or universalis was found in mostly female patients.

The CDR3 spans 13 residues. Trimming cost V 6 bases and J 1 base; bases outside gene matches: 3. Germline V gene data show CDR1 as MNHEY and CDR2 as SVGEGT. MiXCR, applied by TCRdb to the RACE reads, yields one record per CDR3 protein. The table has tens of thousands of distinct CDR3 sequences, approximately 12% seen once. Regarding time point: pre-sensitization, week 0. As for treatment: therapeutic diphenylcyclopropenone sensitization with weekly scalp DPC. Total RNA was isolated from unfractionated whole blood. The sample here was whole blood, taken in connection with sensitization to the hapten diphenylcyclopropenone (DPC). This chain links TRBV6-2 or TRBV6-3 with TRBJ2-7, with 7 bases that match TRBD2. This TCR came from a woman between 40 and 50 years old with alopecia areata. Some clones in this sample may be carry-over from other donors' samples. The CDR3 reads CASRAGGSYEQYF. In nucleotides, the CDR3 is TGTGCCAGCAGGGCCGGGGGGTCCTACGAGCAGTACTTC.